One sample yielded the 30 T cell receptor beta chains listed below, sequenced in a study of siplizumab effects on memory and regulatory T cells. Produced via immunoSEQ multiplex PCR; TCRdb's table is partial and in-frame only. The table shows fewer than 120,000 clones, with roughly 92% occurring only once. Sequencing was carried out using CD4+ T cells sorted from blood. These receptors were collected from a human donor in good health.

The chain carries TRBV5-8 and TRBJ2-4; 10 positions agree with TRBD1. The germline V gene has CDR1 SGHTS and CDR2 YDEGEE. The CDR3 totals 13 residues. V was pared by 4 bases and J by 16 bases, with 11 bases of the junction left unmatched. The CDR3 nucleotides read TGTGCCAGCAGCGGGCCGACAGGGGGCGCGTTTTACTTC. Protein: CASSGPTGGAFYF.

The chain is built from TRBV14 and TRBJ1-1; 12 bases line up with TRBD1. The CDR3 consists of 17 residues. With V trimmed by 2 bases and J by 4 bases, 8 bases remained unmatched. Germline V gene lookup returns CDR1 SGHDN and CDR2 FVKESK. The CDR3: CASSQSPGQGAFTEAFF. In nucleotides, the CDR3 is TGTGCCAGCAGCCAATCCCCGGGACAGGGGGCATTCACTGAAGCTTTCTTT.

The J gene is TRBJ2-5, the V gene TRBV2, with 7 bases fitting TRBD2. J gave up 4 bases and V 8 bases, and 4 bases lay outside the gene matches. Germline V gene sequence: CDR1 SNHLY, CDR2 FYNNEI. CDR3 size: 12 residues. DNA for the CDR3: TGTGCCAGCGGGGGAGGGAGAGAGACCCAGTACTTC. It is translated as CASGGGRETQYF.

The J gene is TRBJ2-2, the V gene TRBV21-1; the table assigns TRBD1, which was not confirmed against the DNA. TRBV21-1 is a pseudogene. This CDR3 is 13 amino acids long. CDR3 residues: CASTSTNTGELFF. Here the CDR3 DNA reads TGTGCCAGCACCTCGACAAACACCGGGGAGCTGTTTTTT.

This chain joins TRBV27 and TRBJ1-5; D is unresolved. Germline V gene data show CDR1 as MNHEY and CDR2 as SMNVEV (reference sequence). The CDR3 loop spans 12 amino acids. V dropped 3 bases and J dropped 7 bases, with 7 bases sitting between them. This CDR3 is CASSFRSQPQHF. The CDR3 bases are TGTGCCAGCAGTTTTAGGTCCCAGCCCCAGCATTTT.

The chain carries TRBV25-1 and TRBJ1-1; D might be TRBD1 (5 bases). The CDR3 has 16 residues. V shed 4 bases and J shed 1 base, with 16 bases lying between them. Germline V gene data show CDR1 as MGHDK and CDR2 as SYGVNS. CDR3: CASSVTGGVGNTEAFF. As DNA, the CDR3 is TGTGCCAGCAGTGTAACTGGAGGGGTCGGGAACACTGAAGCTTTCTTT.

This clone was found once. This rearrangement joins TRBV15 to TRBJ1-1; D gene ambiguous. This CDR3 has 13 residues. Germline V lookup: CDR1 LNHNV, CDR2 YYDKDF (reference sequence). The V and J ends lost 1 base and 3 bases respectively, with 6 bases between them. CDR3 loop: CATSRGEDTEAFF. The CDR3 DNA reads TGTGCCACCAGCAGAGGTGAGGACACTGAAGCTTTCTTT.

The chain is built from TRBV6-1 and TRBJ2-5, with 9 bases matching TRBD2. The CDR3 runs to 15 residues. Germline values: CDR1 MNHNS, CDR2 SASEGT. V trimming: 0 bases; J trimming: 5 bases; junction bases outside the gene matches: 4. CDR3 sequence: CASSEAGTSRETQYF. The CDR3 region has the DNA TGTGCCAGCAGTGAAGCGGGGACTAGCCGGGAGACCCAGTACTTC.

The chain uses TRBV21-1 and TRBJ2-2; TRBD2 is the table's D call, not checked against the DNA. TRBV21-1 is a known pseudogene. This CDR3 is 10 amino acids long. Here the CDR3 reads CASSFPGAVF. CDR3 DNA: TGTGCCAGCAGCTTCCCGGGAGCTGTTTTT.

The CDR3 DNA is TGTGCCAGCAGTCGGAACATGGCCGGGGCCAACGTCCTGACTTTC. It codes for CASSRNMAGANVLTF. The chain joins TRBV6-1 to TRBJ2-6, with D unresolved. The germline gives CDR1 MNHNS, CDR2 SASEGT. This CDR3 spans 15 amino acids. With 5 bases removed from V and 4 bases from J, the gap between germline ends came to 12 bases.

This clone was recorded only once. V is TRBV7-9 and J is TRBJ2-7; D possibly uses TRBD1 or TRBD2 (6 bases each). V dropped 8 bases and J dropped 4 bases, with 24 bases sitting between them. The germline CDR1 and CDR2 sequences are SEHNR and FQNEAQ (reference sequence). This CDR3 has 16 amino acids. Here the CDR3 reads CASGGRKQGSWYEQYF. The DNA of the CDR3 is TGTGCCAGCGGAGGGAGAAAACAGGGTTCATGGTACGAGCAGTACTTC.

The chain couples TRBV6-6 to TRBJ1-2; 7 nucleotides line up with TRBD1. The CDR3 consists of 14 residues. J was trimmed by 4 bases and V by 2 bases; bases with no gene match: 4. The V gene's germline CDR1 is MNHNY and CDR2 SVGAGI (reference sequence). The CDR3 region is CASSYGDSPYGYTF. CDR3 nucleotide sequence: TGTGCCAGCAGTTACGGGGACAGTCCCTATGGCTACACCTTC.

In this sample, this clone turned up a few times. CDR3 DNA: TGTGCCAGCAGCGTCAGGGGTGACTCCTACAATGAGCAGTTCTTC. It yields the protein CASSVRGDSYNEQFF. This sequence joins TRBV9 and TRBJ2-1; the D gene is possibly TRBD1 (6 bases). The germline V gene encodes CDR1 SGDLS and CDR2 YYNGEE. V was trimmed by 2 bases and J by 0 bases, leaving 9 bases between them. CDR3 length: 15 amino acids.

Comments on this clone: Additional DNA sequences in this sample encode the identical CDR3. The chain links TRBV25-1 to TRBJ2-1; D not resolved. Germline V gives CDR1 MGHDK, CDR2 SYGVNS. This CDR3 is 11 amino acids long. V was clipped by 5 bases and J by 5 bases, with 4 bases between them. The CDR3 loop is CASSRNNEQFF. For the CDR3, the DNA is TGTGCCAGCAGTCGGAACAATGAGCAGTTCTTC.

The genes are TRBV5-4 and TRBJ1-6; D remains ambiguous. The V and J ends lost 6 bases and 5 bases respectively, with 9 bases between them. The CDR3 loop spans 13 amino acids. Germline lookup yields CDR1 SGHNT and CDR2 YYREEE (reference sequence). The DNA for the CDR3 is TGTGCCAGCAAAGGCGTAGATAATTCACCCCTCCACTTT. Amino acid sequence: CASKGVDNSPLHF.

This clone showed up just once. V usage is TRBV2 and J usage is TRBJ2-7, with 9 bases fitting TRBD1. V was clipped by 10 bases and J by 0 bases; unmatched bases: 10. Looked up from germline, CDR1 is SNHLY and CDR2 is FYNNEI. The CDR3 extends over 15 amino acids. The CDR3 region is CAISFDRGSSYEQYF. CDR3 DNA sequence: TGTGCCATCTCCTTTGACAGGGGGAGCTCCTACGAGCAGTACTTC.

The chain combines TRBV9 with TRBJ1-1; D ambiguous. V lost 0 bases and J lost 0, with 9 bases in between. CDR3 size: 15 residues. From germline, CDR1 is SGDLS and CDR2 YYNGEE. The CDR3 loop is CASSVVPGMNTEAFF. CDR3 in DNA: TGTGCCAGCAGCGTAGTGCCAGGTATGAACACTGAAGCTTTCTTT.

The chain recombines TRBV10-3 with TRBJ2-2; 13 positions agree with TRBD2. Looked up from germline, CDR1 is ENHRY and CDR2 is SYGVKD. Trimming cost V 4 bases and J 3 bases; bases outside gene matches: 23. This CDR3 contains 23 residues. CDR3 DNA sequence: TGTGCCATCAGTGGATGGAAACACAAACGGACTAGCGGGGGAGAGGGGGACACCGGGGAGCTGTTTTTT. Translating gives CAISGWKHKRTSGGEGDTGELFF.

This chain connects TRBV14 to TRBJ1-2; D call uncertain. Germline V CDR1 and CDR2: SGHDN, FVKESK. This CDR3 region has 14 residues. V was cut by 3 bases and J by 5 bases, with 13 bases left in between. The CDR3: CASSHHVGEYGYTF. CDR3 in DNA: TGTGCCAGCAGCCATCACGTCGGCGAGTATGGCTACACCTTC.

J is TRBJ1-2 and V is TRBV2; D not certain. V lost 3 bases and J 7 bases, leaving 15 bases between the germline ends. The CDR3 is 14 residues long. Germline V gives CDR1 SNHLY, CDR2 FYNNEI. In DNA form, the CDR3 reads TGTGCCAGCAGTGAGCTCACCCGCCGGGGTGGCTACACCTTC. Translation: CASSELTRRGGYTF.

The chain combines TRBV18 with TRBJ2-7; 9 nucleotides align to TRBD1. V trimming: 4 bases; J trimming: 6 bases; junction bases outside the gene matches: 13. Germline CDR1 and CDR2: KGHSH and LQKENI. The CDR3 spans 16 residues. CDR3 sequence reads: CASSLQLGTGLREQYF. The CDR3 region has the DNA TGTGCCAGCTCACTCCAACTCGGGACAGGGTTACGCGAGCAGTACTTC.

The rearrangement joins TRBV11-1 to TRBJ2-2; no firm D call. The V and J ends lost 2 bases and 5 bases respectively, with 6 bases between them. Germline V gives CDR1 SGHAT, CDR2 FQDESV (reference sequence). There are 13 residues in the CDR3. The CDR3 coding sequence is TGTGCCAGCAGCTTACAAGGGACCGGGGAGCTGTTTTTT. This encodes CASSLQGTGELFF.

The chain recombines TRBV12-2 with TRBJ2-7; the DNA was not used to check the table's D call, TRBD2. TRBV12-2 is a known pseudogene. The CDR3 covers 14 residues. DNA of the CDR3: TGTGCAAGTCGCTTATCGTCTCCGAGGGACGAGCAGTACTTC. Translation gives CASRLSSPRDEQYF.

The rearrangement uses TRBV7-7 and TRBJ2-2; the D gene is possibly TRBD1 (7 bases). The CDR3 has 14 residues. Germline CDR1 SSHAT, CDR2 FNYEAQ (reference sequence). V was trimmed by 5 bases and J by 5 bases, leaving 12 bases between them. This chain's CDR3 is CASSRSGGTGELFF. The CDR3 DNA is TGTGCCAGCAGCCGGTCAGGGGGGACCGGGGAGCTGTTTTTT.

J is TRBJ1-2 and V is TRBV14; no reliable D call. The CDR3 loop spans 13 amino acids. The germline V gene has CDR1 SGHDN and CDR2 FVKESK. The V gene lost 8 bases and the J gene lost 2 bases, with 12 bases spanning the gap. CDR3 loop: CASARTGNYGYTF. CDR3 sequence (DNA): TGTGCCAGCGCCCGGACGGGAAACTATGGCTACACCTTC.

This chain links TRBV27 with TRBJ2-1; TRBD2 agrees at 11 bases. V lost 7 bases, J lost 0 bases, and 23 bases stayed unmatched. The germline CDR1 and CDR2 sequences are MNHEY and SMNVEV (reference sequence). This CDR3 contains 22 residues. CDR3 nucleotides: TGTGCCAGCATATCGACAGGGGTCCTAGCGGGAGGTTCGTTAATCTCCTACAATGAGCAGTTCTTC. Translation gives CASISTGVLAGGSLISYNEQFF.

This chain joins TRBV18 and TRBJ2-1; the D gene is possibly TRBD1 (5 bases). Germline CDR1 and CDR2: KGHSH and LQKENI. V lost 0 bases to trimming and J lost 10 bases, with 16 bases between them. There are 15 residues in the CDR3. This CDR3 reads CASSPPRQRGSEQFF. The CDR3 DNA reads TGTGCCAGCTCACCACCGAGGCAAAGGGGAAGCGAGCAGTTCTTC.

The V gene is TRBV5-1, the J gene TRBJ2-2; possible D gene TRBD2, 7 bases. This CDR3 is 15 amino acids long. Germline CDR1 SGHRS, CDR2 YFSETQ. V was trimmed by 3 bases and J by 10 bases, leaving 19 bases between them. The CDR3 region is CASSSGDGGAEELFF. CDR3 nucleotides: TGCGCCAGCAGCTCGGGGGATGGGGGGGCCGAGGAGCTGTTTTTT.

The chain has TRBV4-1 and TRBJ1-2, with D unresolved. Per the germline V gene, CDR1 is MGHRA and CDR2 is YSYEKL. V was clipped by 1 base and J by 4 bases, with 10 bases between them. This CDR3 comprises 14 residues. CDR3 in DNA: TGCGCCAGCAGCCAAGTCCAAGTTAGCTATGGCTACACCTTC. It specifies CASSQVQVSYGYTF.

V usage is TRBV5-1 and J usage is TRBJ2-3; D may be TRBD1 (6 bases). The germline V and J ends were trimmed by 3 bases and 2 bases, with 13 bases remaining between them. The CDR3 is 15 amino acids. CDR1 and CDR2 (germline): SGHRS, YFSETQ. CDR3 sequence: CASSSADSFTDTQYF. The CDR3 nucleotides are TGCGCCAGCAGCTCGGCGGACAGCTTCACAGATACGCAGTATTTT.